Below are 27 T cell receptor beta chains sequenced from a single sample in a study of neurological immune-mediated disorders. Each CDR3 protein gets one entry after TCRdb re-called the 5' RACE reads with MiXCR. Of fewer than 45,000 distinct CDR3 sequences in the sample, 11% were seen once. Specified time point: technical triplicate 1. The sequencing input was PBMCs. These receptors were collected from a man aged 55-75 years with HTLV-1-associated myelopathy (HAM/TSP).

This clonotype was seen many times. This chain joins TRBV19 and TRBJ2-3; 7 bases align to TRBD2. This CDR3 is 14 amino acids long. Germline-derived CDR1 and CDR2 are LNHDA and SQIVND (reference sequence). V lost 5 bases to trimming and J lost 1 base; unmatched junction nucleotides: 3. The CDR3 sequence: CASSWEGRTDTQYF. The CDR3 nucleotides read TGTGCCAGTAGTTGGGAGGGGCGCACAGATACGCAGTATTTT.

There are many counts of this clonotype. The chain couples TRBV9 to TRBJ1-1; no firm D call. Germline assignment: CDR1 SGDLS and CDR2 YYNGEE. Trimming left V 0 bases short and J 1 base short, with 10 bases between. The CDR3 has 15 residues. The CDR3 sequence is CASSVEAQPNTEAFF. Written as DNA, the CDR3 is TGTGCCAGCAGCGTAGAAGCGCAGCCGAACACTGAAGCTTTCTTT.

This clonotype has at least ten counts. This chain links TRBV28 with TRBJ1-1; D ambiguous. The CDR3 spans 11 residues. The V end lost 2 bases, the J end lost 8 bases, and 6 bases lay between the germline ends. CDR1 is MDHEN, CDR2 SYDVKM, per germline. CDR3 bases: TGTGCCAGCAGTTTAGGTCAGGAAGCTTTCTTT. It codes for CASSLGQEAFF.

At least ten counts were recorded for this clonotype. The rearrangement joins TRBV18 to TRBJ2-2; TRBD1 or TRBD2 may be the D gene (5 bases each). V was cut by 3 bases and J by 4 bases, with 15 bases left in between. CDR1 is KGHSH, CDR2 LQKENI, per germline. The CDR3 has 16 amino acids. The CDR3 protein is CASSPQGPMSTGELFF. In DNA, the CDR3 is TGTGCCAGCTCACCGCAGGGACCTATGAGCACCGGGGAGCTGTTTTTT.

This clonotype was detected many times. The V call is TRBV5-1, the J call TRBJ2-3; maybe TRBD2 (5 bases). V was pared by 0 bases and J by 8 bases, with 19 bases between. This CDR3 is 16 amino acids long. Germline V gene lookup returns CDR1 SGHRS and CDR2 YFSETQ. DNA for the CDR3: TGCGCCAGCAGCTTGGGGGCTACTAGTATATGGGGTACGCAGTATTTT. Translating gives CASSLGATSIWGTQYF.

This clonotype was detected ten times or more. The gene calls are TRBV6-1 and TRBJ1-5, with D maybe TRBD1 (6 bases). The germline V gene encodes CDR1 MNHNS and CDR2 SASEGT. Between the trimmed V and J ends, which lost 6 bases and 7 bases, there was a span of 10 bases. CDR3 length: 12 amino acids. CDR3 residues: CASRSGHQPQHF. The CDR3 DNA is TGTGCCAGCAGATCGGGACACCAGCCCCAGCATTTT.

This clonotype was counted many times. Germline and junction disagree at one end, which may indicate a read error. The chain has TRBV7-9 and TRBJ2-1; unclear D gene. In germline, CDR1 is SEHNR, CDR2 FQNEAQ (reference sequence). The CDR3 is 13 amino acids. In DNA, the CDR3 is TGTGCCAGCAGCGGACCCGGGCAGCTCGACGAAATCTTC. It encodes CASSGPGQLDEIF.

This clonotype was seen ten or more times. The chain couples TRBV12-3 or TRBV12-4 to TRBJ1-5, with TRBD1 matching 7 bases. Unmatched junction bases numbered 4, after V lost 3 bases and J lost 5 bases. CDR3 size: 14 residues. CDR3 DNA sequence: TGTGCCAGCAGTTTCCGGGACAGTCATCAGCCCCAGCATTTT. Translating it yields CASSFRDSHQPQHF.

This clonotype was detected many times. The chain uses TRBV6-5 and TRBJ1-5, with TRBD1 as a possible D gene (5 bases). CDR1 is MNHEY and CDR2 is SVGAGI in the germline V gene. V lost 0 bases and J lost 5, with 11 bases in between. The CDR3 extends over 15 amino acids. Here the CDR3 reads CASSYSGQGHQPQHF. CDR3 bases: TGTGCCAGCAGTTACTCGGGCCAGGGCCATCAGCCCCAGCATTTT.

This clonotype was seen many times. This rearrangement joins TRBV5-6 to TRBJ1-2; D perhaps matches TRBD1 (6 bases). Germline CDR1 is SGHDT and CDR2 is YYEEEE. With 4 bases removed from V and 4 bases from J, the gap between germline ends came to 11 bases. CDR3 length equals 13 residues. The chain's CDR3 is CASSRRGGYGYTF. CDR3 sequence (DNA): TGTGCCAGCAGCCGCAGAGGGGGCTATGGCTACACCTTC.

This clonotype was seen repeatedly, ten times or more. V usage is TRBV12-3 or TRBV12-4 and J usage is TRBJ2-3, with 8 bases aligning to TRBD2. The CDR3 contains 17 residues. V trimming: 4 bases; J trimming: 4 bases; junction bases outside the gene matches: 13. The CDR3 nucleotides read TGTGCCAGCAGTTCATATCGGGAGGGCGGGTCCGCAGATACGCAGTATTTT. It codes for CASSSYREGGSADTQYF.

This clonotype has a count of ten or more. The CDR3 region is CATSGTGETQYF. The DNA of the CDR3 is TGTGCCACCAGTGGGACAGGAGAGACCCAGTACTTC. The V call is TRBV24-1, the J call TRBJ2-5; 7 nucleotides align to TRBD1. V dropped 5 bases and J dropped 4; count of bases not matched to a gene: 0. CDR1 and CDR2 from the germline V gene are KGHDR and SFDVKD. The CDR3 totals 12 residues.

At least ten counts were recorded for this clonotype. V and J are TRBV11-2 and TRBJ2-7; 8 bases match TRBD2. Germline V gene data show CDR1 as SGHAT and CDR2 as FQNNGV. The CDR3 has 14 amino acids. Trimming took 0 bases from V and 6 from J; bases not matched to a gene: 4. The CDR3 protein is CASSLDRGGSEQYF. CDR3 bases: TGTGCCAGCAGCTTAGATCGGGGGGGATCCGAGCAGTACTTC.

This clonotype appeared many times. The chain couples TRBV6-1 to TRBJ2-3, with TRBD2 matching 11 bases. CDR1 MNHNS and CDR2 SASEGT come from the germline V gene. The CDR3 totals 14 residues. V dropped 5 bases and J dropped 6; count of bases not matched to a gene: 4. The CDR3: CASSTSGRGDTQYF. The CDR3 DNA sequence: TGTGCCAGCAGTACTAGCGGGAGAGGTGATACGCAGTATTTT.

This clonotype has a count of ten or more. V usage is TRBV7-9 and J usage is TRBJ1-1; TRBD1 matches 9 bases. Germline V gene data show CDR1 as SEHNR and CDR2 as FQNEAQ (reference sequence). This CDR3 contains 14 residues. Unmatched junction bases numbered 4, after V lost 4 bases and J lost 4 bases. CDR3 bases: TGTGCCAGCAGCTCCGACAGGGGGAGCACTGAAGCTTTCTTT. Amino acids: CASSSDRGSTEAFF.

This clonotype has a count of ten or more. V gene TRBV14 combines with J gene TRBJ2-2; D unresolved. The CDR3 runs 15 residues. Per germline, CDR1 SGHDN and CDR2 FVKESK. Between the trimmed V and J ends, which lost 4 bases and 1 base, there was a span of 10 bases. CDR3 sequence (DNA): TGTGCCAGCAGCCGAGAGGTCGGGAACACCGGGGAGCTGTTTTTT. Translation: CASSREVGNTGELFF.

This clonotype was seen at least ten times. V usage is TRBV29-1 and J usage is TRBJ2-7, with 8 bases that match TRBD2. The trim removed 2 bases at V and 1 base at J, leaving 7 bases unmatched. The CDR3 spans 15 residues. Germline CDR1 is SQVTM and CDR2 is ANQGSEA. CDR3 sequence (DNA): TGCAGCGTTGAATTAGTCGGGGGGGGGTCCTACGAGCAGTACTTC. Protein: CSVELVGGGSYEQYF.

This chain links TRBV11-2 with TRBJ2-7; D gene unclear. Germline assignment: CDR1 SGHAT and CDR2 FQNNGV. This CDR3 has 14 residues. Trimming removed 1 base from V and 3 bases from J, with 10 bases in between. The CDR3 DNA sequence: TGTGCCAGCAGCTTAGCCCAGACATTCTACGAGCAGTACTTC. Protein product: CASSLAQTFYEQYF.

The table lists this clonotype with many counts. This chain joins TRBV5-1 and TRBJ2-3; D possibly matches TRBD1 or TRBD2 (5 bases each). V was cut by 3 bases and J by 0 bases, with 11 bases left in between. The CDR3 extends over 15 amino acids. Germline CDR1 SGHRS, CDR2 YFSETQ. CDR3 loop: CASSSRGASTDTQYF. The CDR3 DNA is TGCGCCAGCAGCTCCCGAGGGGCTAGCACAGATACGCAGTATTTT.

This clonotype was detected ten times or more. The rearrangement links TRBV28 to TRBJ1-5, with 7 bases that match TRBD1. The CDR3 loop spans 14 amino acids. The V gene end was trimmed by 5 bases and the J gene end by 6 bases; junction bases not matched to a gene: 7. Per germline, CDR1 MDHEN and CDR2 SYDVKM. The CDR3 is CASSLTGVGQPQHF. CDR3 DNA sequence: TGTGCCAGCAGTCTCACAGGGGTCGGTCAGCCCCAGCATTTT. Supplemented by reference TRBV28 and TRBJ1-5, the full variable domain reads DVKVTQSSRYLVKRTGEKVFLECVQDMDHENMFWYRQDPGLGLRLIYFSYDVKMKEKGDIPEGYSVSREKKERFSLILESASTNQTSMYLCASSLTGVGQPQHFGDGTRLSIL.

This clonotype was observed many times. The chain is built from TRBV4-2 and TRBJ2-2; D is perhaps TRBD1 (6 bases). The V end lost 0 bases, the J end lost 6 bases, and 11 bases lay between the germline ends. Germline CDR1 LGHNA, CDR2 YNFKEQ. This CDR3 region has 15 residues. The CDR3, as DNA: TGTGCCAGCAGCCAAGACTGGACAGCAGCCGGGGAGCTGTTTTTT. Translated: CASSQDWTAAGELFF.

In this sample, this clonotype turned up many times. V and J are TRBV2 and TRBJ1-5; a weak D match, TRBD1 (5 bases). Deletions cut 4 bases from V and 0 bases from J, with 10 bases between. The CDR3 covers 15 residues. The germline V gene has CDR1 SNHLY and CDR2 FYNNEI. The CDR3 nucleotides are TGTGCCAGCAGTGGTGGGGCTCATAGCAATCAGCCCCAGCATTTT. Translating it yields CASSGGAHSNQPQHF.

This clonotype was seen repeatedly, ten times or more. V gene TRBV29-1 combines with J gene TRBJ1-1; D may be TRBD1 (5 bases). This CDR3 contains 14 residues. Per the germline V gene, CDR1 is SQVTM and CDR2 is ANQGSEA. V shed 0 bases and J shed 11 bases, with 19 bases lying between them. Here the CDR3 reads CSVEDLQGLRRAFF. In nucleotides, the CDR3 is TGCAGCGTTGAAGATCTTCAGGGTCTACGCAGGGCTTTCTTT.

In this sample, this clonotype turned up many times. This sequence joins TRBV20-1 and TRBJ2-1; the D call may be TRBD1 or TRBD2 (5 bases each). The CDR3 consists of 15 residues. The V gene's germline CDR1 is DFQATT and CDR2 SNEGSKA (reference sequence). V lost 6 bases, J lost 5 bases, and 20 bases lay in between. Here the CDR3 reads CSAPKGPQRDNEQFF. As DNA, the CDR3 is TGCAGTGCGCCGAAGGGACCCCAGCGCGACAATGAGCAGTTCTTC.

This clonotype was seen at least ten times. The gene calls are TRBV20-1 and TRBJ1-4; 9 bases line up with TRBD1. Germline loops: CDR1 DFQATT, CDR2 SNEGSKA (reference sequence). Unmatched junction bases numbered 10, after V lost 6 bases and J lost 8 bases. This CDR3 comprises 14 residues. The CDR3 spells CSAAGTGTGEKLFF. Here the CDR3 DNA reads TGCAGTGCCGCGGGGACAGGGACCGGGGAAAAACTGTTTTTT.

This clonotype showed up many times. The chain's CDR3 is CSARDLGSTFWDEQFF. In DNA form, the CDR3 reads TGCAGTGCTAGAGATCTTGGTAGTACCTTTTGGGATGAGCAGTTCTTC. V gene TRBV20-1 combines with J gene TRBJ2-1; D gene unclear. CDR3 length: 16 amino acids. V was trimmed by 0 bases and J by 8 bases, leaving 20 bases between them. CDR1 is DFQATT, CDR2 SNEGSKA, per germline (reference sequence).

Comment on this clonotype: A much larger clone differs by one base, so this may be a read error. The V call is TRBV3-1, the J call TRBJ2-7, with D perhaps given as TRBD1 or TRBD2 (5 bases each). With 4 bases removed from V and 4 bases from J, the gap between germline ends came to 17 bases. The CDR3 contains 15 residues. Germline V gene sequence: CDR1 LGHDT, CDR2 YNNKEL (reference sequence). The CDR3 nucleotides read TGTGCCAGCAGCCGAGCGGACATGGGTAGATACGAGCAGTACTTC. This gives the protein CASSRADMGRYEQYF.